The present TCR beta chain was sequenced within a study of regulatory T cells in long-lasting Graves disease. Time point: persistent/refractory GD, antithyroid drugs over 5 years with positive TRAb. Scientists built the TCR library using RNA that was extracted from PBMCs. For TCR beta, libraries came from iRepertoire HTBI primers and Arm-PCR of CDR3 regions. TCRdb re-called the multiplex PCR reads through MiXCR, storing one row per CDR3 protein. The sample lists about 290,000 distinct CDR3 sequences, 22% occurring once. This clonotype was counted between two and nine times. V dropped 5 bases and J dropped 3; count of bases not matched to a gene: 9. There are 15 residues in the CDR3.

This clonotype originated in a female donor with Graves disease. This chain connects TRBV12-3 or TRBV12-4 to TRBJ2-7; 8 nucleotides line up with TRBD1. The source material was peripheral blood mononuclear cells (PBMCs), sampled when the disease was refractory, from a patient treated with antithyroid drugs. CDR3 nucleotide sequence: TGTGCCAGCAGTGATTACCAGGGGGCGGTCTACGAGCAGTACTTC. Translation gives CASSDYQGAVYEQYF.